This T cell receptor (beta chain) originates from a study of CD8 T cells in ankylosing spondylitis. TCRdb analysed the 5' RACE reads with MiXCR anew, one entry per CDR3 protein. The table shows around 150,000 distinct CDR3 sequences, with around 32% occurring only once. Germline V gene lookup returns CDR1 MNHEY and CDR2 SVGEGT. This CDR3 comprises 15 residues. V was trimmed by 4 bases and J by 1 base, leaving 13 bases between them. Study-level points and caveats: Significant enrichment of disease-linked clones was reportedly seen in matched ankylosing spondylitis synovial fluid. Typical of ankylosing spondylitis blood, it appeared, was a TCR beta motif of roughly eight highly homologous variants. The disease-linked clones had a CD8+ phenotype and low blood frequencies.

Worth noting for this clonotype: Its antigen is still unknown.

The specimen sequenced was synovial fluid, either unsorted or a sorted T cell fraction (not recorded which). V gene TRBV6-2 or TRBV6-3 combines with J gene TRBJ1-1; D ambiguous. This clonotype was sampled from a male donor with ankylosing spondylitis. The CDR3 nucleotides are TGTGCCAGCAGTTCCTTTCGTGAAGGGAACACTGAAGCTTTCTTT. Amino acids: CASSSFREGNTEAFF.